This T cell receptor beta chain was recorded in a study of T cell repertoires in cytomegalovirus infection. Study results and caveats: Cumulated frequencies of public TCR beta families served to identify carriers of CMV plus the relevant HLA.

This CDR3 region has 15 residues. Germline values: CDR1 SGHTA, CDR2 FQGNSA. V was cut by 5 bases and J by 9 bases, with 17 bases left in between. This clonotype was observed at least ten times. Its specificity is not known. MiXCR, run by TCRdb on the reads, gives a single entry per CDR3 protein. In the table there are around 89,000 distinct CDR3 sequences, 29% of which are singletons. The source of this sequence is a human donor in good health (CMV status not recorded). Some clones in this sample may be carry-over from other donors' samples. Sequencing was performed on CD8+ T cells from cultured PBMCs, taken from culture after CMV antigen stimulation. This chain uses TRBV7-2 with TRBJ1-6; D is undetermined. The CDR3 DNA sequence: TGTGCCAGCAGCCCCGAGGGTTTTTCCGGTTCACCCCTCCACTTT. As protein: CASSPEGFSGSPLHF.